This TCR beta chain was sequenced for a study of molecular identifiers for immune sequencing clone quantification. Broader study findings: Sharing of a barcode by identical TCR molecules could cause highly expanded clone sizes to be underestimated.

The CD8+CD4-CCR7+CD45RA+ phenotype defined the sorted naive CD8 T cells. About this clonotype: Its target is not known. A clone one base away is much larger, so this may be a read error.

For bulk TCR libraries, previously described methods and listed TCR primers were used. TCRdb reprocessed the PCR reads with MiXCR, giving one entry per CDR3 protein. The table has over 600,000 distinct CDR3 sequences, about 20% seen once. Trimming shortened V by 1 base and J by 7 bases, and 14 bases separated the two germline ends. The CDR3 length is 15 residues. Sequences were obtained from naive CD8+ T cells from blood, with Jurkat cell RNA spiked in. Documented subset: FACS-sorted CD8+CD4-CCR7+CD45RA+ naive T cells. The source of this sequence is a human donor in good health. Some libraries in this study had Jurkat cell RNA spiked in. The rearrangement links TRBV12-3 or TRBV12-4 to TRBJ2-1, with TRBD2 as a possible D gene (5 bases). The CDR3 reads CASSLVRGFRNEQFF. The CDR3 coding sequence is TGTGCCAGCAGTTTAGTCAGAGGGTTTAGAAATGAGCAGTTCTTC.